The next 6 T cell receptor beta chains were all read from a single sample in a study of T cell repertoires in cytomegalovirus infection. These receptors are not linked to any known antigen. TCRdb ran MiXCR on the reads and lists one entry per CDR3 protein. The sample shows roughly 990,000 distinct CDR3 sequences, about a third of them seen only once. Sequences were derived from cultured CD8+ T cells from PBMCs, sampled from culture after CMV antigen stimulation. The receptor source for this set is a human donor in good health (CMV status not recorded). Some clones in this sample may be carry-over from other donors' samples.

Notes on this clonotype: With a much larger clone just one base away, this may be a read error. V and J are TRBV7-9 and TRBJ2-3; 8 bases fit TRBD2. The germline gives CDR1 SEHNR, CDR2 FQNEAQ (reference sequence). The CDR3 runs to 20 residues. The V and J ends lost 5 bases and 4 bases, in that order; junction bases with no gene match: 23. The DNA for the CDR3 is TGTGCCAGCAGCCGAAAAGCGACTAGCGAGGGAGATATAGGCCCAGATACGCAGTATTTT. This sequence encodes CASSRKATSEGDIGPDTQYF. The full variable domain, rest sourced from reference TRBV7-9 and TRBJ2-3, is DTGVSQNPRHKITKRGQNVTFRCDPISEHNRLYWYRQTLGQGPEFLTYFQNEAQLEKSRLLSDRFSAERPKGSFSTLEIQRTEQGDSAMYLCASSRKATSEGDIGPDTQYFGPGTRLTVL.

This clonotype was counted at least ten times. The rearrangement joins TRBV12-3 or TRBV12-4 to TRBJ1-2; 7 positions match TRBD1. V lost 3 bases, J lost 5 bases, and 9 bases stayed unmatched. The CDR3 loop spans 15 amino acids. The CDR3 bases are TGTGCCAGCAGTTTCTGGACCGGGACAGATTATGGCTACACCTTC. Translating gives CASSFWTGTDYGYTF.

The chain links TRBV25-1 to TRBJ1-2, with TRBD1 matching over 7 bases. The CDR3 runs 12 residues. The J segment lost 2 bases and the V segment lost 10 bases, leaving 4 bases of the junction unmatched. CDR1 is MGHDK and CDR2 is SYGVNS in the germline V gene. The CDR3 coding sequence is TGTGCCACCCGGACAGGAAACTATGGCTACACCTTC. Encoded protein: CATRTGNYGYTF.

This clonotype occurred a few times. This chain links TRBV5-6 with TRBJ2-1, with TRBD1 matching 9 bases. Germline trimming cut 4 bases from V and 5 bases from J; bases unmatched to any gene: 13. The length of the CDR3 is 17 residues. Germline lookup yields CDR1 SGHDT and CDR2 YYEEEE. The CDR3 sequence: CASSQGQGIWSNNEQFF. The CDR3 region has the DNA TGTGCCAGCAGCCAAGGACAGGGGATTTGGTCCAACAATGAGCAGTTCTTC.

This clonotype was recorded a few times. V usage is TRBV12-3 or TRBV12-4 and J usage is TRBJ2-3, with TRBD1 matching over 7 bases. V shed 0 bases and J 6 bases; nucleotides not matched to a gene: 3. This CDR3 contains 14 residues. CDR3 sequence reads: CASSLADRADTQYF. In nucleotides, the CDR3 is TGTGCCAGCAGTTTAGCCGACAGGGCCGATACGCAGTATTTT.

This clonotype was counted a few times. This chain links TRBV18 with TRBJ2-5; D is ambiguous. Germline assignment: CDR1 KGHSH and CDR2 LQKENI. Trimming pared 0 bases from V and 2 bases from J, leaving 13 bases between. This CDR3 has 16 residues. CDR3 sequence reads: CASSPPVLSVQETQYF. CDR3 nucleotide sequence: TGTGCCAGCTCACCACCTGTCTTATCGGTTCAAGAGACCCAGTACTTC.